These 18 T cell receptor beta chains came from one sample sequenced in a study of cytomegalovirus exposure and HLA in healthy donors. Measured with immunoSEQ multiplex PCR; TCRdb has only the in-frame clones, and not every one. The data contain 250,000 to 300,000 clones, approximately 83% of them seen just once; the ten biggest clones take up 0.95% to 1.1%. Material: PBMCs. The receptors stem from a woman under 30 in good health and CMV-seronegative.

In its sample, this clone was seen many times. The genes are TRBV2 and TRBJ2-7; TRBD2 aligns across 8 bases. With 10 bases clipped from V and 5 bases from J, the junction kept 4 bases outside the gene matches. Germline-derived CDR1 and CDR2 are SNHLY and FYNNEI. The CDR3 spans 11 residues. The DNA of the CDR3 is TGTGCCACCGGGGGGGCCCACGAGCAGTACTTC. Its translation: CATGGAHEQYF.

The gene calls are TRBV14 and TRBJ1-2, with D unclear. This CDR3 has 15 residues. V was trimmed by 1 base and J by 9 bases, leaving 18 bases between them. Germline V gene lookup returns CDR1 SGHDN and CDR2 FVKESK. The CDR3 DNA sequence: TGTGCCAGCAGCCAAGGAGGGCTCCCCGGGAGAAGCTACACCTTC. Translating it yields CASSQGGLPGRSYTF.

As concerns this clone: The same CDR3 is also encoded by other DNA sequences in this sample. The rearrangement joins TRBV19 to TRBJ1-2; 9 bases are shared with TRBD1. V gave up 6 bases and J gave up 7 bases; unmatched junction bases: 3. The length of the CDR3 is 12 residues. The germline CDR1 and CDR2 sequences are LNHDA and SQIVND (reference sequence). CDR3 sequence reads: CASSWTGVGYTF. DNA for the CDR3: TGTGCCAGTAGCTGGACAGGGGTTGGCTACACCTTC.

The chain links TRBV6-5 to TRBJ1-2, with TRBD1 matching 7 bases. The CDR3 is 14 amino acids. Germline loops: CDR1 MNHEY, CDR2 SVGAGI. V was clipped by 2 bases and J by 1 base; unmatched bases: 1. CDR3 residues: CASSYNRGNYGYTF. The CDR3 DNA sequence: TGTGCCAGCAGTTACAACAGGGGTAACTATGGCTACACCTTC.

The chain carries TRBV5-1 and TRBJ2-5; 11 nucleotides agree with TRBD2. The CDR3 totals 17 residues. Germline-derived CDR1 and CDR2 are SGHRS and YFSETQ. Trimming at V came to 5 bases and at J to 5 bases, leaving 14 bases not matched to a gene. CDR3 in amino acids: CASSSSLLAGAAETQYF. CDR3 in DNA: TGCGCCAGCAGTTCAAGTCTACTAGCGGGAGCTGCGGAGACCCAGTACTTC. Full variable domain (rest looked up from reference TRBV5-1 and TRBJ2-5): KAGVTQTPRYLIKTRGQQVTLSCSPISGHRSVSWYQQTPGQGLQFLFEYFSETQRNKGNFPGRFSGRQFSNSRSEMNVSTLELGDSALYLCASSSSLLAGAAETQYFGPGTRLLVL.

The chain is built from TRBV27 and TRBJ1-6; 7 nucleotides align to TRBD1. The CDR3 has 15 residues. J lost 5 bases, V lost 2 bases, and 3 bases had no gene match. CDR1 is MNHEY and CDR2 is SMNVEV in the germline V gene (reference sequence). The CDR3 DNA follows: TGTGCCAGCAGTTTAAGGGGACAGCATAATTCACCCCTCCACTTT. Its translation is CASSLRGQHNSPLHF.

The genes are TRBV4-3 and TRBJ1-5; tentatively, D is TRBD1 (5 bases). CDR3 length equals 15 residues. V was clipped by 0 bases and J by 4 bases, with 10 bases between them. Germline CDR1 reads LGHNA; CDR2 reads YSLEER. The CDR3 DNA follows: TGCGCCAGCAGCCAAGAAGGACACGGGAATCAGCCCCAGCATTTT. Translation: CASSQEGHGNQPQHF.

This rearrangement joins TRBV6-6 to TRBJ2-7; possibly TRBD1 for D (5 bases). CDR3 length equals 14 residues. The V gene lost 6 bases and the J gene lost 1 base, with 13 bases spanning the gap. The V gene's germline CDR1 is MNHNY and CDR2 SVGAGI (reference sequence). DNA for the CDR3: TGTGCCAGCAGCATAGGTGCAGGGTCCTACGAGCAGTACTTC. It specifies CASSIGAGSYEQYF.

The chain recombines TRBV4-1 with TRBJ2-1, with 10 positions matching TRBD2. Trimming at V came to 1 base and at J to 12 bases, leaving 3 bases not matched to a gene. The CDR3 covers 13 residues. CDR1 and CDR2 (germline): MGHRA, YSYEKL. In DNA form, the CDR3 reads TGCGCCAGCAGCCAAGCTGGGACTAGCGCGCAGTTCTTC. It specifies CASSQAGTSAQFF.

The rearrangement joins TRBV19 to TRBJ2-1; a weak D match, TRBD2 (5 bases). The CDR3 has 14 amino acids. V was clipped by 4 bases and J by 8 bases, with 15 bases between them. The germline V gene encodes CDR1 LNHDA and CDR2 SQIVND (reference sequence). CDR3 sequence (DNA): TGTGCCAGTAGTACCGTCGGACTGTTGGATGAGCAGTTCTTC. Encoded protein: CASSTVGLLDEQFF. The full variable domain, with the rest looked up from reference TRBV19 and TRBJ2-1, is DGGITQSPKYLFRKEGQNVTLSCEQNLNHDAMYWYRQDPGQGLRLIYYSQIVNDFQKGDIAEGYSVSREKKESFPLTVTSAQKNPTAFYLCASSTVGLLDEQFFGPGTRLTVL.

V and J are TRBV12-5 and TRBJ1-5, with 7 bases that match TRBD1. Trimming cost V 0 bases and J 6 bases; bases outside gene matches: 14. This CDR3 contains 18 residues. CDR1 is LGHNT and CDR2 is FRNRAP in the germline V gene. CDR3 in DNA: TGTGCTAGTGGTTTGGTATTAGGTAGACAGGGCCGTAGTCAGCCCCAGCATTTT. Its translation is CASGLVLGRQGRSQPQHF.

CDR3 sequence reads: CAWSVGHNQPQHF. CDR3 sequence (DNA): TGTGCCTGGAGTGTCGGTCACAATCAGCCCCAGCATTTT. The V gene is TRBV30, the J gene TRBJ1-5; D not resolved. The V end was cut by 0 bases, the J end by 3 bases, with 6 bases between. This CDR3 contains 13 residues. Germline-derived CDR1 and CDR2 are GTSNPN and SVGIG (reference sequence).

This clone was counted between two and nine times. The V call is TRBV5-6, the J call TRBJ1-2; D gene uncertain. This CDR3 has 13 amino acids. V was pared by 4 bases and J by 8 bases, with 15 bases between. CDR1 SGHDT and CDR2 YYEEEE come from the germline V gene. CDR3 region: CASSPMTLGGYTF. The CDR3 region has the DNA TGTGCCAGCAGCCCTATGACACTTGGAGGCTACACCTTC. The complete variable domain, with remaining parts taken from reference TRBV5-6 and TRBJ1-2, reads DAGVTQSPTHLIKTRGQQVTLRCSPKSGHDTVSWYQQALGQGPQFIFQYYEEEERQRGNFPDRFSGHQFPNYSSELNVNALLLGDSALYLCASSPMTLGGYTFGSGTRLTVV.

The genes are TRBV5-1 and TRBJ1-2; 9 positions match TRBD1. Germline V gene sequence: CDR1 SGHRS, CDR2 YFSETQ. The junction had 7 bases not matched to a gene; V was cut back by 0 bases and J by 4 bases. The CDR3 is 16 residues long. For the CDR3, the DNA is TGCGCCAGCAGCTTGGGAGGGACAGGGCAAGGCTATGGCTACACCTTC. Translated, it gives CASSLGGTGQGYGYTF.

The J gene is TRBJ1-2, the V gene TRBV6-6; D may be TRBD1 (6 bases). The germline gives CDR1 MNHNY, CDR2 SVGAGI (reference sequence). Between the trimmed V and J ends, which lost 6 bases and 4 bases, there was a span of 15 bases. The CDR3 is made up of 14 amino acids. In nucleotides, the CDR3 is TGTGCCAGCAGCCCAGGCGGGGGCCGCTATGGCTACACCTTC. This codes for CASSPGGGRYGYTF.

V gene TRBV6-6 combines with J gene TRBJ2-7, with 13 bases fitting TRBD2. The CDR3 loop spans 15 amino acids. Germline V gene lookup returns CDR1 MNHNY and CDR2 SVGAGI (reference sequence). V lost 5 bases, J lost 7 bases, and 8 bases stayed unmatched. The CDR3 is CASSHLGLAGREQYF. CDR3 DNA sequence: TGTGCCAGCAGTCACCTGGGACTAGCGGGACGGGAGCAGTACTTC.

The chain employs TRBV7-6 and TRBJ1-1; a weak D match, TRBD1 (6 bases). Germline V gene sequence: CDR1 SGHVS, CDR2 FNYEAQ. Deletions cut 5 bases from V and 1 base from J, with 14 bases between. This CDR3 contains 15 residues. CDR3 loop: CASSLAGQQNTEAFF. CDR3 in DNA: TGTGCCAGCAGCCTCGCAGGACAGCAGAACACTGAAGCTTTCTTT.

This clone was seen just once. The chain combines TRBV2 with TRBJ2-7, with 7 bases lining up with TRBD1. Germline-derived CDR1 and CDR2 are SNHLY and FYNNEI. Germline trimming cut 7 bases from V and 1 base from J; bases unmatched to any gene: 10. CDR3 length equals 15 residues. CDR3 bases: TGTGCCAGCACCTGGACAGGACAGAGTTCCTACGAGCAGTACTTC. This codes for CASTWTGQSSYEQYF.